These T cell receptor beta chains were read from a single sample in a study of PD-1 blockade in classical Hodgkin lymphoma. Method: immunoSEQ multiplex PCR; TCRdb's copy keeps in-frame clones and lacks some. The table shows 45,000 or so clones, with approximately 70% occurring only once. Sequenced here: peripheral blood mononuclear cells (PBMCs), sampled at baseline. The receptors originated from a human donor with classical Hodgkin lymphoma. The CDR3 runs from the conserved cysteine through the conserved F or W. D genes are given only for firm matches. For some rows the clone size is stated as once, few or many, or as a class when expanded; others skip it.

abundance	d_gene	v_gene	j_gene	CDR3aa	CDR3nt
NA	NA	TRBV11-2	TRBJ1-6	CASSSFTGNADSPLHF	TGTGCCAGCAGCTCATTTACAGGGAATGCCGACTCACCCCTCCACTTT
NA	NA	TRBV5-4	TRBJ1-2	CASSTAQTNYGYTF	TGTGCCAGCAGCACAGCCCAAACTAACTATGGCTACACCTTC
NA	NA	TRBV6-5	TRBJ2-1	CASRRTDEQFF	TGTGCCAGCCGCCGTACGGATGAGCAGTTCTTC
NA	TRBD1	TRBV6-6	TRBJ2-7	CASSSTGPPGEQYF	TGTGCCAGCAGTTCGACAGGGCCCCCGGGCGAGCAGTACTTC
NA	NA	TRBV19	TRBJ1-2	CASSPGGGPLGLGYTF	TGTGCCAGTTCCCCCGGAGGGGGACCTTTAGGCTTGGGCTACACCTTC
medium-sized	TRBD1	TRBV28	TRBJ2-6	CASSSRTGGSGANVLTF	TGTGCCAGCAGTTCCAGGACAGGGGGCTCTGGGGCCAACGTCCTGACTTTC
once	TRBD2	TRBV9	TRBJ2-1	CASSVRDYDNEQFF	TGTGCCAGCAGCGTAAGGGACTACGACAATGAGCAGTTCTTC
NA	NA	TRBV9	TRBJ1-2	CASSYQQGRGYTF	TGTGCCAGCAGCTACCAGCAGGGCAGAGGCTACACCTTC
NA	TRBD1	TRBV15	TRBJ1-4	CATSNRGREKLFF	TGTGCCACCAGCAACAGGGGGCGTGAAAAACTGTTTTTT
NA	TRBD1	TRBV6-6	TRBJ2-7	CASSQGTAYEQYF	TGTGCCAGCAGCCAGGGGACAGCCTACGAGCAGTACTTC
NA	TRBD2	TRBV11-3	TRBJ2-7	CASSRSGTSGYEQYF	TGTGCCAGCAGCCGATCCGGGACTAGCGGCTACGAGCAGTACTTC
NA	NA	TRBV6-5	TRBJ1-4	CASSTSGAEKLFF	TGTGCCAGCAGTACCTCAGGGGCCGAAAAACTGTTTTTT
NA	NA	TRBV11-3	TRBJ2-1	CASTPLGGYEQFF	TGTGCCAGCACCCCCCTAGGAGGTTATGAGCAGTTCTTC
NA	NA	TRBV6-5	TRBJ2-7	CASSYNGLLQQDEQYF	TGTGCCAGCAGTTACAACGGTCTCTTACAACAAGACGAGCAGTACTTC
NA	NA	TRBV9	TRBJ1-1	CASSVDGGENTEAFF	TGTGCCAGCAGCGTAGACGGGGGAGAGAACACTGAAGCTTTCTTT
NA	TRBD1	TRBV5-4	TRBJ1-1	CASSLQGGTEAFF	TGTGCCAGCAGCTTGCAGGGGGGGACTGAAGCTTTCTTT
NA	TRBD1	TRBV5-1	TRBJ2-5	CASSFGQGKETQYF	TGCGCCAGCAGCTTCGGACAGGGAAAAGAGACCCAGTACTTC
NA	NA	TRBV7-8	TRBJ1-4	CASSQAQGAPNEKLFF	TGTGCCAGCAGTCAGGCCCAGGGAGCACCTAATGAAAAACTGTTTTTT
NA	NA	TRBV30	TRBJ1-6	CAWRRTDSNSPLHF	TGTGCCTGGAGAAGGACAGATTCTAATTCACCCCTCCACTTT
NA	NA	TRBV10-3	TRBJ2-1	CAISEISDEQFF	TGTGCCATCAGTGAGATAAGCGATGAGCAGTTCTTC
NA	NA	TRBV14	TRBJ2-1	CASSHTSSGDEQFF	TGTGCCAGCAGCCACACCTCATCAGGGGATGAGCAGTTCTTC
NA	NA	TRBV14	TRBJ1-1	CASSPLGSTEAFF	TGTGCCAGCAGCCCGCTGGGGAGCACTGAAGCTTTCTTT
NA	NA	TRBV4-1	TRBJ1-1	CASRLVAQPNLNTEAFF	TGCGCCAGCAGACTCGTGGCACAACCTAATTTGAACACTGAAGCTTTCTTT
NA	NA	TRBV29-1	TRBJ1-2	CSVEVGRIYGYTF	TGCAGCGTTGAAGTGGGGCGGATCTATGGCTACACCTTC
NA	TRBD1	TRBV6-5	TRBJ2-7	CASSHSGQGTYEQYF	TGTGCCAGCAGTCACTCAGGACAGGGGACCTACGAGCAGTACTTC
NA	NA	TRBV6-5	TRBJ1-1	CASSRVGGTEAFF	TGTGCCAGCAGTCGGGTGGGGGGCACTGAAGCTTTCTTT
NA	NA	TRBV5-1	TRBJ1-1	CASSLLTNTEAFF	TGCGCCAGCAGCTTGCTCACGAACACTGAAGCTTTCTTT
NA	NA	TRBV6-6	TRBJ2-1	CASSYSPGDEQFF	TGTGCCAGCAGTTACTCACCGGGGGATGAGCAGTTCTTC